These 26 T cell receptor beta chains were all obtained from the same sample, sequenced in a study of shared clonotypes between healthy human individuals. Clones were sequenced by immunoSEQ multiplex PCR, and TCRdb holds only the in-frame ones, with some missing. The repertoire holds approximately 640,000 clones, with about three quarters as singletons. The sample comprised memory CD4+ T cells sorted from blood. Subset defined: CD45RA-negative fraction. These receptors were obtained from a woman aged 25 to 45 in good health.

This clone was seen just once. The CDR3 bases are TGTGCCAGTAGTCCACCCGGGACAGGGGGCGGGGAGCTGTTTTTT. Protein sequence: CASSPPGTGGGELFF. The chain joins TRBV19 to TRBJ2-2; 11 bases agree with TRBD1. Germline V gene lookup returns CDR1 LNHDA and CDR2 SQIVND (reference sequence). CDR3 length equals 15 residues. The junction had 6 bases not matched to a gene; V was cut back by 5 bases and J by 7 bases.

The CDR3 bases are TGTGCCAGCAGTCCCCTAGGGGGTGGGGGGTACTTC. Translated, it gives CASSPLGGGGYF. The rearrangement joins TRBV28 to TRBJ2-7, with a possible D match to TRBD1 (6 bases). V lost 5 bases, J lost 12 bases, and 17 bases lay in between. Germline V gives CDR1 MDHEN, CDR2 SYDVKM. The CDR3 is made up of 12 amino acids.

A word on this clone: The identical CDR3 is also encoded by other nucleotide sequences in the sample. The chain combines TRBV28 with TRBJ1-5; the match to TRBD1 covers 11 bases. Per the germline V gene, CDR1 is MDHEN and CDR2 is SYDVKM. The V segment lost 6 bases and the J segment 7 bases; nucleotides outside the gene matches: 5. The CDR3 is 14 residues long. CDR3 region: CASRPGQGAQPQHF. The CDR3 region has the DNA TGTGCCAGCAGACCCGGACAGGGGGCCCAGCCCCAGCATTTT.

CDR3 in DNA: TGTGCCAGCAGCTACGACTCCGGGACACAAGCTTTCTTT. Encoded protein: CASSYDSGTQAFF. This chain links TRBV6-6 with TRBJ1-1, with a tentative D call TRBD1 (6 bases). CDR3 length equals 13 residues. V was shortened by 6 bases and J by 9 bases, with 17 bases between the two germline ends. Looked up from germline, CDR1 is MNHNY and CDR2 is SVGAGI (reference sequence).

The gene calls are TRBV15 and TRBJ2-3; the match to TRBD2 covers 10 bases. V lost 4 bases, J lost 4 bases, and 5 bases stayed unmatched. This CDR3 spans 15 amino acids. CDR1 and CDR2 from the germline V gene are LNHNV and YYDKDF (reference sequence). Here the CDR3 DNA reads TGTGCCACCAGCAAAGGACTAGCGGCTGCAGATACGCAGTATTTT. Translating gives CATSKGLAAADTQYF.

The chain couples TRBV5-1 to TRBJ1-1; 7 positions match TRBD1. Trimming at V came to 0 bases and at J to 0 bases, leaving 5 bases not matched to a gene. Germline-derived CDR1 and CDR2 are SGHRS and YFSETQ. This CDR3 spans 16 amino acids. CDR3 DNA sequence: TGCGCCAGCAGCTTGGGCGGACAGGCAATGAACACTGAAGCTTTCTTT. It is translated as CASSLGGQAMNTEAFF. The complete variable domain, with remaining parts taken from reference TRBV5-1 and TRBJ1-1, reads KAGVTQTPRYLIKTRGQQVTLSCSPISGHRSVSWYQQTPGQGLQFLFEYFSETQRNKGNFPGRFSGRQFSNSRSEMNVSTLELGDSALYLCASSLGGQAMNTEAFFGQGTRLTVV.

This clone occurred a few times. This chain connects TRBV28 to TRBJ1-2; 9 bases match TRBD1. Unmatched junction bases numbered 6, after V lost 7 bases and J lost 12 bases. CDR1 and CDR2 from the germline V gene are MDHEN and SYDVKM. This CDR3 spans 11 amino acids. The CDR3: CASTSGQGNTF. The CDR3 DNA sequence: TGTGCCAGCACCTCGGGACAGGGAAACACCTTC.

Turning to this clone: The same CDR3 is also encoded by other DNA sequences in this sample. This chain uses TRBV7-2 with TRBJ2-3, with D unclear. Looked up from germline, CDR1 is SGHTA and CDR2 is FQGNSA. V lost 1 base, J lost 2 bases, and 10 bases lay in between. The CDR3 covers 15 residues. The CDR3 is CASSLVVLVTDTQYF. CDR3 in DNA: TGTGCCAGCAGCTTAGTGGTTCTAGTCACAGATACGCAGTATTTT.

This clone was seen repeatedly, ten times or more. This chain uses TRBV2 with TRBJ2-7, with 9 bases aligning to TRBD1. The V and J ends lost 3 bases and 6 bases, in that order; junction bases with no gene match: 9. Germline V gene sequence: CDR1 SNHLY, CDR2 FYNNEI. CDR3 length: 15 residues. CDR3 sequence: CASSDLGQGALEQYF. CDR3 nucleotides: TGTGCCAGCAGTGATCTGGGACAGGGAGCCCTCGAGCAGTACTTC.

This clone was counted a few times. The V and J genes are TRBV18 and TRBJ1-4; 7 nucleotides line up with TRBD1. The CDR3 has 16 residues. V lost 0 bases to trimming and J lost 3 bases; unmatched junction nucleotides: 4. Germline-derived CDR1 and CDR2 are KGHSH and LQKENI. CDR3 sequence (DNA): TGTGCCAGCTCACCACCGACAGGGACTGCTAATGAAAAACTGTTTTTT. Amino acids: CASSPPTGTANEKLFF.

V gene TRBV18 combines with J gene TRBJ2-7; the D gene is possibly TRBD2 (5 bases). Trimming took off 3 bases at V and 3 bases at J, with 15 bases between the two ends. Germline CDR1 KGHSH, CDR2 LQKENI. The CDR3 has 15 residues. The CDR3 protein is CASSPEGGLVYEQYF. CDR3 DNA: TGTGCCAGCTCACCGGAAGGAGGTCTCGTCTACGAGCAGTACTTC.

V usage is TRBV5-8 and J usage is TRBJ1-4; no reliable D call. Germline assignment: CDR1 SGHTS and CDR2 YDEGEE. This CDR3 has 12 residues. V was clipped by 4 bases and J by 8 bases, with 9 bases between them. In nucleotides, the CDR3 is TGTGCCAGCAGCAACAAGGACGAAAAACTGTTTTTT. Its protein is CASSNKDEKLFF.

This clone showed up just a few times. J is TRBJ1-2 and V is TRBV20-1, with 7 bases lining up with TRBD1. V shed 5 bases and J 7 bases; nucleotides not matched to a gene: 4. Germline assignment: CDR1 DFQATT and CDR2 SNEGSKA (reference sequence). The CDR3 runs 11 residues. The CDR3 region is CSAHDRVGYTF. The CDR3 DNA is TGCAGTGCTCATGACAGGGTTGGCTACACCTTC.

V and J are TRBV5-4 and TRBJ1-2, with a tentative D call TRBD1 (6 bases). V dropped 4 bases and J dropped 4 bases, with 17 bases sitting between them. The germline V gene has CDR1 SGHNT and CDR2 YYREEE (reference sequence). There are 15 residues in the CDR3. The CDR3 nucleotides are TGTGCCAGCAGCCCTTACCATCAGGGGAGCTATGGCTACACCTTC. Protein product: CASSPYHQGSYGYTF.

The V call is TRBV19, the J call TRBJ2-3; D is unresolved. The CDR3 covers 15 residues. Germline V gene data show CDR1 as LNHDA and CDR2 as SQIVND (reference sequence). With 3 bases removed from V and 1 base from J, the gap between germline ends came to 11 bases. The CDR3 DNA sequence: TGTGCCAGTAGTATCCGGCTAGGCGGCACAGATACGCAGTATTTT. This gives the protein CASSIRLGGTDTQYF.

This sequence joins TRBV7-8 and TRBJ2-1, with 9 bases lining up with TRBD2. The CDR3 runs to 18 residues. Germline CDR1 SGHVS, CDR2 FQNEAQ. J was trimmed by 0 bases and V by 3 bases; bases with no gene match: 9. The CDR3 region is CASSFRLAALSSYNEQFF. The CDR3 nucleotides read TGTGCCAGCAGCTTCCGACTAGCGGCCTTAAGCTCCTACAATGAGCAGTTCTTC. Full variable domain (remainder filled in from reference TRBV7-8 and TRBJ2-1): GAGVSQSPRYKVAKRGQDVALRCDPISGHVSLFWYQQALGQGPEFLTYFQNEAQLDKSGLPSDRFFAERPEGSVSTLKIQRTQQEDSAVYLCASSFRLAALSSYNEQFFGPGTRLTVL.

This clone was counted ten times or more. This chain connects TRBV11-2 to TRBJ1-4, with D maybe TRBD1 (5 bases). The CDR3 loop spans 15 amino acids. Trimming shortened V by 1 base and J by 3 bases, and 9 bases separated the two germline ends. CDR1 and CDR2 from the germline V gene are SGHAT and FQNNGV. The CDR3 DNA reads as TGTGCCAGCAGCTTAGTCGGGGGGGCTAATGAAAAACTGTTTTTT. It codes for CASSLVGGANEKLFF.

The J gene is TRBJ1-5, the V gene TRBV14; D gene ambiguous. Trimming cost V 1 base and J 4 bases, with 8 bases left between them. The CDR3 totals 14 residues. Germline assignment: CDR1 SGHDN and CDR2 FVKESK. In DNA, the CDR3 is TGTGCCAGCAGCCAAGTTTTGGGTAATCAGCCCCAGCATTTT. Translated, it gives CASSQVLGNQPQHF.

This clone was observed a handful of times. The CDR3 sequence is CASSPRQKQETQYF. DNA for the CDR3: TGTGCCAGCTCTCCTAGACAGAAACAAGAGACCCAGTACTTC. This chain uses TRBV18 with TRBJ2-5; D is perhaps TRBD1 (5 bases). Trimming removed 6 bases from V and 2 bases from J, with 13 bases in between. There are 14 residues in the CDR3. The germline gives CDR1 KGHSH, CDR2 LQKENI.

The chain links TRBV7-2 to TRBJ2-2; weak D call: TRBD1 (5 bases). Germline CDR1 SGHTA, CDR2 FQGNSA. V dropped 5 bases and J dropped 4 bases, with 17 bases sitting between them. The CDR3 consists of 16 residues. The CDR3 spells CASSAHLLQGTGELFF. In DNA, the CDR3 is TGTGCCAGCAGCGCCCATCTCCTCCAGGGCACCGGGGAGCTGTTTTTT.

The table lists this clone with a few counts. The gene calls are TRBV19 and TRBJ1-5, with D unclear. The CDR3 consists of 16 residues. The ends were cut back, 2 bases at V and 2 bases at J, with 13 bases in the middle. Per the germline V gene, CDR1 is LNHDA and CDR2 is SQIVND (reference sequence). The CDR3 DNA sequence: TGTGCCAGTAGTATAAATCTGTCCGGCCGCAATCAGCCCCAGCATTTT. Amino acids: CASSINLSGRNQPQHF.

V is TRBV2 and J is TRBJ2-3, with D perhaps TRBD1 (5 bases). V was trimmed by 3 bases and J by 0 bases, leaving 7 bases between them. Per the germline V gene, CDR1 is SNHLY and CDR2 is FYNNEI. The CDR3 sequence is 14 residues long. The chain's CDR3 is CASSDRQSTDTQYF. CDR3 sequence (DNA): TGTGCCAGCAGTGACCGACAGAGCACAGATACGCAGTATTTT. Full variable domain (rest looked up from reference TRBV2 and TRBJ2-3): EPEVTQTPSHQVTQMGQEVILRCVPISNHLYFYWYRQILGQKVEFLVSFYNNEISEKSEIFDDQFSVERPDGSNFTLKIRSTKLEDSAMYFCASSDRQSTDTQYFGPGTRLTVL.

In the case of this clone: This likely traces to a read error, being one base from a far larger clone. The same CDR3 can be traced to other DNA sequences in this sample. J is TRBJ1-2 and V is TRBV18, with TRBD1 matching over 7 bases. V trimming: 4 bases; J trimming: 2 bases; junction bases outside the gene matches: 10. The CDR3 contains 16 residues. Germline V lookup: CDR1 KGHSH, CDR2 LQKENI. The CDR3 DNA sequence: TGTGCCAGCTCACAGAACCGGGACAGTCGCAACTATGGCTACACCTTC. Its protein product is CASSQNRDSRNYGYTF.

Here the CDR3 reads CASSQNLQGAGANVLTF. The CDR3 DNA reads TGTGCCAGCAGCCAAAACCTACAGGGGGCTGGGGCCAACGTCCTGACTTTC. The chain has TRBV4-2 and TRBJ2-6; TRBD1 agrees at 8 bases. Germline V gene lookup returns CDR1 LGHNA and CDR2 YNFKEQ. The CDR3 loop spans 17 amino acids. J lost 2 bases, V lost 2 bases, and 5 bases had no gene match.

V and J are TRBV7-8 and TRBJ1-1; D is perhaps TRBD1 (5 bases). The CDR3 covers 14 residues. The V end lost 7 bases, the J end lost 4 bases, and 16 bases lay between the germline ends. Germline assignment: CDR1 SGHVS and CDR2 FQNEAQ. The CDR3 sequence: CASNQPGFVTEAFF. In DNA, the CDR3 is TGTGCCAGCAATCAGCCAGGGTTCGTCACTGAAGCTTTCTTT. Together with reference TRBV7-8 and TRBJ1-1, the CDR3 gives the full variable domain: GAGVSQSPRYKVAKRGQDVALRCDPISGHVSLFWYQQALGQGPEFLTYFQNEAQLDKSGLPSDRFFAERPEGSVSTLKIQRTQQEDSAVYLCASNQPGFVTEAFFGQGTRLTVV.

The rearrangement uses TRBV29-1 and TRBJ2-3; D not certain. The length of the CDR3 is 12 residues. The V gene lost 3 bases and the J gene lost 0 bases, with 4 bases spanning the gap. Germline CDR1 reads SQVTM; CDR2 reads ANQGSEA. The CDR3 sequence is CSVESSTDTQYF. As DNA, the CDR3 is TGCAGCGTTGAGTCTAGCACAGATACGCAGTATTTT.